The rows below give T cell receptor beta chains drawn from one sample of a study of T cell repertoires in cytomegalovirus infection. TCRdb fed the reads into MiXCR, producing one record per CDR3 protein. The profile shows around 310,000 distinct CDR3 sequences, almost 30% of them singletons. Antigen specificity for these receptors is unknown. Specimen: cultured PBMCs, collected from culture after CMV antigen stimulation. The receptors come from a human donor in good health (CMV status not recorded). Some clones in this sample may be carry-over from other donors' samples. Each CDR3 is given with its conserved first and last residue. A D gene is named only where the DNA matches it firmly. Only part of the rows carry a size: once, few, many, or a class if the clone is expanded.

clone size	V gene	J gene	D gene	CDR3 protein	CDR3 DNA
few	TRBV4-2	TRBJ1-2	TRBD1	CASRPQGQGMSYGYTF	TGTGCCAGCAGGCCCCAGGGACAGGGAATGTCCTATGGCTACACCTTC
.	TRBV27	TRBJ2-5	.	CASSVGRNQETQYF	TGTGCCAGCAGTGTTGGACGGAACCAAGAGACCCAGTACTTC
.	TRBV27	TRBJ2-1	TRBD1	CASSLGQPPHEQFF	TGTGCCAGCAGTCTGGGACAGCCCCCCCATGAGCAGTTCTTC
.	TRBV5-1	TRBJ1-4	.	CASSLAPGQTNEKLFF	TGCGCCAGCAGCTTGGCCCCCGGACAGACTAATGAAAAACTGTTTTTT
many	TRBV7-9	TRBJ2-1	.	CASSPKEGFGGKYEQFF	TGTGCCAGCAGCCCTAAGGAGGGGTTCGGGGGCAAGTATGAGCAGTTCTTC
.	TRBV7-3	TRBJ2-3	.	CASSPGRTSTDTQYF	TGTGCCAGCAGCCCTGGACGGACTAGCACAGATACGCAGTATTTT
many	TRBV4-2	TRBJ2-5	TRBD2	CASSQGPPSGIETQYF	TGTGCCAGCAGCCAAGGTCCCCCTAGCGGGATTGAGACCCAGTACTTC
many	TRBV7-8	TRBJ2-1	TRBD2	CASSYRLAPEGNEQFF	TGTGCCAGCAGCTATCGACTAGCGCCCGAGGGGAATGAGCAGTTCTTC
few	TRBV4-1	TRBJ2-1	TRBD2	CASSQDGSGSSYNEQFF	TGCGCCAGCAGCCAAGACGGTAGCGGGAGTTCCTACAATGAGCAGTTCTTC
many	TRBV7-2	TRBJ2-6	.	CASSFWTAGANVLTF	TGTGCCAGCAGCTTTTGGACAGCTGGGGCCAACGTCCTGACTTTC
.	TRBV20-1	TRBJ2-3	.	CSASLDRTDTQYF	TGCAGTGCTAGTCTGGACCGCACAGATACGCAGTATTTT
many	TRBV28	TRBJ1-1	.	CASRLVEGTEAFF	TGTGCCAGCAGGCTTGTAGAGGGCACTGAAGCTTTCTTT
.	TRBV3-1	TRBJ1-2	.	CASSQEARAINGYTF	TGTGCCAGCAGCCAAGAAGCCAGGGCGATAAATGGCTACACCTTC
many	TRBV12-3/TRBV12-4	TRBJ1-5	.	CASNRGDQPQHF	TGTGCCAGCAACCGGGGAGATCAGCCCCAGCATTTT
.	TRBV7-9	TRBJ1-3	.	CASSASPGGVDTIYF	TGTGCCAGCAGCGCCAGCCCTGGGGGTGTAGACACCATATATTTT
few	TRBV9	TRBJ2-2	.	CASSTFPGKNTGELFF	TGTGCCAGCAGCACCTTCCCGGGGAAAAACACCGGGGAGCTGTTTTTT
.	TRBV7-2	TRBJ2-7	TRBD2	CASSSLAGPYEQYF	TGTGCCAGCAGCTCACTAGCGGGACCTTACGAGCAGTACTTC
.	TRBV7-8	TRBJ1-1	.	CASSLWRDGTEAFF	TGTGCCAGCAGCTTGTGGAGGGATGGCACTGAAGCTTTCTTT
.	TRBV11-2	TRBJ2-1	.	CASSLTRGTEQFF	TGTGCCAGCAGCTTAACAAGGGGCACTGAGCAGTTCTTC
few	TRBV12-3/TRBV12-4	TRBJ1-1	.	CASTLRGIGTEAFF	TGTGCCAGCACCCTGAGGGGAATAGGGACTGAAGCTTTCTTT
.	TRBV11-3	TRBJ2-3	.	CASSLNGLSINF	TGTGCCAGCAGTCTAAATGGACTTTCGATCAATTTT
few	TRBV7-2	TRBJ2-3	TRBD2	CASSPGSGRAVDTQYF	TGTGCCAGCAGCCCGGGGAGCGGGAGGGCCGTAGATACGCAGTATTTT
.	TRBV18	TRBJ2-7	.	CASSPSFVGATYEQYF	TGTGCCAGCTCACCATCGTTTGTGGGGGCGACCTACGAGCAGTACTTC
few	TRBV7-8	TRBJ1-1	.	CASSPGRVGNTEAFF	TGTGCCAGCAGCCCTGGGAGGGTCGGAAACACTGAAGCTTTCTTT
few	TRBV10-3	TRBJ2-1	TRBD2	CAIGTSGYNEQFF	TGTGCCATTGGGACTAGCGGCTACAATGAGCAGTTCTTC
.	TRBV6-1	TRBJ1-5	.	CASSHGGARGNQPQHF	TGTGCCAGCAGCCACGGGGGGGCGCGGGGCAATCAGCCCCAGCATTTT
.	TRBV20-1	TRBJ2-5	.	CSAWGGQDQETQYF	TGCAGTGCTTGGGGGGGCCAGGACCAAGAGACCCAGTACTTC
many	TRBV12-3/TRBV12-4	TRBJ1-1	.	CASSSSTGTEAFF	TGTGCCAGCAGTTCCTCCACGGGTACTGAAGCTTTCTTT
.	TRBV7-6	TRBJ2-7	TRBD2	CASSLGGGDREQYF	TGTGCCAGCAGCTTGGGGGGAGGGGATCGTGAGCAGTACTTC
.	TRBV28	TRBJ1-5	TRBD1	CASSFSRGPGQPQHF	TGTGCCAGCAGTTTCTCGAGGGGGCCGGGTCAGCCCCAGCATTTT
.	TRBV28	TRBJ2-1	.	CASSSTSGEQFF	TGTGCCAGCAGTTCCACGTCGGGTGAGCAGTTCTTC
few	TRBV7-9	TRBJ2-3	.	CASSLSGISTDTQYF	TGTGCCAGCAGCTTATCGGGGATAAGCACAGATACGCAGTATTTT
.	TRBV19	TRBJ1-4	TRBD1	CASSAGQRREKLFF	TGTGCCAGTAGTGCGGGACAGAGGAGGGAAAAACTGTTTTTT
.	TRBV6-1	TRBJ2-5	TRBD2	CASSVLAGYQETQYF	TGTGCCAGCAGTGTGCTAGCGGGATACCAAGAGACCCAGTACTTC
.	TRBV9	TRBJ2-7	TRBD1	CASNPSGGQGGEQYF	TGTGCCAGCAACCCATCTGGAGGACAGGGCGGCGAGCAGTACTTC
.	TRBV24-1	TRBJ2-5	TRBD2	CATSAGGSQETQYF	TGTGCCACCAGCGCGGGGGGGAGTCAAGAGACCCAGTACTTC
.	TRBV2	TRBJ1-5	.	CASSLNQPQHF	TGTGCCAGCAGTCTCAATCAGCCCCAGCATTTT
many	TRBV18	TRBJ2-1	.	CASSPPGYNEQFF	TGTGCCAGCTCACCACCGGGCTACAATGAGCAGTTCTTC
.	TRBV12-3/TRBV12-4	TRBJ2-5	.	CASSLVAVQETQYF	TGTGCCAGCAGTTTGGTGGCAGTACAAGAGACCCAGTACTTC
few	TRBV10-3	TRBJ1-2	TRBD1	CATAQGAKGYTF	TGTGCCACCGCACAGGGGGCAAAGGGCTACACCTTC
many	TRBV7-3	TRBJ1-6	.	CASSPQGGPGSPLHF	TGTGCCAGCAGCCCCCAAGGGGGGCCCGGCTCACCCCTCCACTTT
.	TRBV7-2	TRBJ1-4	TRBD1	CASSLISTQGGEKLFF	TGTGCCAGCAGCTTAATCTCCACCCAGGGGGGTGAAAAACTGTTTTTT
many	TRBV10-3	TRBJ1-1	TRBD1	CAITRTGTGNTEAFF	TGTGCCATCACTAGGACAGGGACCGGGAACACTGAAGCTTTCTTT